This T cell receptor (beta chain) was recorded in a study of T cell responses to AZD1222 COVID-19 vaccine. About the study: Second-dose groups at about 4 or about 12 weeks were pooled. General observations from the study: Spike-specific TCR breadth and depth were elevated following two AZD1222 doses. Most donors were white British and more were female, and clonal diversity was possibly underestimated. A reported finding is that nearly half of spike-specific TCRs target unmutated variant regions.

Method: immunoSEQ multiplex PCR; TCRdb's copy keeps in-frame clones and lacks some. Counted here are some 150,000 clones, about 90% occurring once; the ten biggest clones make up roughly 5%. This CDR3 region has 13 residues. With 3 bases removed from V and 2 bases from J, the gap between germline ends came to 8 bases. The V gene's germline CDR1 is SGHNT and CDR2 YYREEE (reference sequence). With respect to this clone: As yet, its antigen is unknown.

This receptor was identified in an adult in good health. The sample in question was peripheral blood, obtained on day 0 of AZD1222 vaccination. The genes are TRBV5-4 and TRBJ1-2; D is undetermined. For the CDR3, the DNA is TGTGCCAGCAGCTCCGGACGGAACTATGGCTACACCTTC. Amino acids: CASSSGRNYGYTF.